A single sample is the source of the 19 T cell receptor beta chains below, sequenced in a study of PD-1 blockade in classical Hodgkin lymphoma (dated by TCRdb to 2018 to 2020). The time point label, read with the paper, signifies: cycle 2 day 1 (C2D1) of nivolumab. Every trial patient had relapsed following autologous stem cell transplantation, and prior brentuximab vedotin exposure was what differed among cohorts A, B and C. The library was prepared using the immunoSEQ multiplex PCR assay. Here the immuneACCESS table is served through TCRdb, limited to in-frame sequences with V and J called. Missing clones are a known gap in these copies; in checked studies unresolved V genes cover under half, and the rest lacks a known reason. The sample has some 18,000 clones on record, about 85% of them singletons. Over 15% of the sample lies in the top ten. Sequenced material: peripheral blood mononuclear cells (PBMCs), taken before the second cycle of nivolumab. Receptors were obtained from a human donor with classical Hodgkin lymphoma.

In its sample, this clone was seen once. The chain combines TRBV5-5 with TRBJ1-6, with D hard to call. The germline CDR1 and CDR2 sequences are SGHKS and YYEKEE (reference sequence). V lost 2 bases and J lost 11, with 14 bases in between. The CDR3 totals 14 residues. The CDR3 nucleotides read TGTGCCAGCAGCTTAGGACTCGGACGGACACCCCTCCACTTT. Translation gives CASSLGLGRTPLHF.

The rearrangement links TRBV2 to TRBJ1-1; possibly TRBD1 for D (6 bases). Per the germline V gene, CDR1 is SNHLY and CDR2 is FYNNEI. The CDR3 covers 13 residues. Trimming removed 9 bases from V and 4 bases from J, with 15 bases in between. CDR3 sequence reads: CASVQGLGTEAFF. The CDR3 DNA follows: TGTGCCAGTGTACAGGGCTTGGGCACTGAAGCTTTCTTT. Filled out from reference TRBV2 and TRBJ1-1, the complete variable domain reads EPEVTQTPSHQVTQMGQEVILRCVPISNHLYFYWYRQILGQKVEFLVSFYNNEISEKSEIFDDQFSVERPDGSNFTLKIRSTKLEDSAMYFCASVQGLGTEAFFGQGTRLTVV.

The chain combines TRBV29-1 with TRBJ2-7; 7 bases map to TRBD1. This CDR3 comprises 11 residues. V lost 4 bases and J lost 7; bases outside the gene matches: 4. CDR1 and CDR2 from the germline V gene are SQVTM and ANQGSEA. The CDR3 reads CSVGQGSEQYF. The CDR3 coding sequence is TGCAGCGTTGGACAGGGTTCGGAGCAGTACTTC.

The V and J genes are TRBV6-6 and TRBJ2-3, with a possible D match to TRBD2 (5 bases). Germline V CDR1 and CDR2: MNHNY, SVGAGI (reference sequence). V lost 6 bases and J 2 bases, leaving 15 bases between the germline ends. The CDR3 runs to 15 residues. The CDR3 DNA sequence: TGTGCCAGCAGACCGAACCGGGGAAACACAGATACGCAGTATTTT. Translating it yields CASRPNRGNTDTQYF.

J is TRBJ2-1 and V is TRBV4-3; the match to TRBD1 covers 7 bases. The CDR3 has 16 residues. After removal of 0 bases from V and 4 bases from J, the junction contained 6 bases not matched to a gene. The germline CDR1 and CDR2 sequences are LGHNA and YSLEER. The CDR3 DNA reads as TGCGCCAGCAGCCAAGACTTAACAGGGGTTTACAATGAGCAGTTCTTC. Protein: CASSQDLTGVYNEQFF.

The chain combines TRBV14 with TRBJ2-2; a possible D gene is TRBD1 (5 bases). CDR3 size: 15 residues. V lost 1 base, J lost 6 bases, and 12 bases lay in between. The germline gives CDR1 SGHDN, CDR2 FVKESK. CDR3 nucleotide sequence: TGTGCCAGCAGCCAAGTGGCAGGGTGGGCCGGGGAGCTGTTTTTT. Its translation is CASSQVAGWAGELFF. The full variable domain, rest sourced from reference TRBV14 and TRBJ2-2, is EAGVTQFPSHSVIEKGQTVTLRCDPISGHDNLYWYRRVMGKEIKFLLHFVKESKQDESGMPNNRFLAERTGGTYSTLKVQPAELEDSGVYFCASSQVAGWAGELFFGEGSRLTVL.

Notes on this clone: This CDR3 is also generated by other DNA sequences in the sample. The rearrangement uses TRBV11-3 and TRBJ2-1; TRBD1 matches at 7 bases. V shed 0 bases, J shed 3 bases, and the junction held 2 bases outside the gene matches. In germline, CDR1 is SGHNT, CDR2 YENEEA. The CDR3 has 15 amino acids. In DNA form, the CDR3 reads TGTGCCAGCAGCTTAGATTCAGGGGGCTACAATGAGCAGTTCTTC. Translation: CASSLDSGGYNEQFF.

CDR3 nucleotides: TGTGCCAGCAGGTTGACAGGAGGGCCGGACGAGCAGTACTTC. Protein sequence: CASRLTGGPDEQYF. The J gene is TRBJ2-7, the V gene TRBV11-3; D is perhaps TRBD1 or TRBD2 (6 bases each). Germline V gives CDR1 SGHNT, CDR2 YENEEA. The V end was cut by 6 bases, the J end by 5 bases, with 17 bases between. The length of the CDR3 is 14 residues. Drawing the rest from reference TRBV11-3 and TRBJ2-7, the complete variable domain is EAGVVQSPRYKIIEKKQPVAFWCNPISGHNTLYWYLQNLGQGPELLIRYENEEAVDDSQLPKDRFSAERLKGVDSTLKIQPAELGDSAVYLCASRLTGGPDEQYFGPGTRLTVT.

This clone came up once. The V gene is TRBV7-2, the J gene TRBJ2-2; the D gene is possibly TRBD2 (6 bases). The V and J ends lost 5 bases and 0 bases respectively, with 13 bases between them. The CDR3 covers 16 residues. The V gene's germline CDR1 is SGHTA and CDR2 FQGNSA. CDR3 in DNA: TGTGCCAGCAGCCCTCGTGGCGGGGCGAACACCGGGGAGCTGTTTTTT. Protein: CASSPRGGANTGELFF.

The genes are TRBV4-2 and TRBJ2-3; D is unclear. The CDR3 is made up of 14 amino acids. CDR1 is LGHNA, CDR2 YNFKEQ, per germline. The germline V and J ends were trimmed by 4 bases and 1 base, with 9 bases remaining between them. DNA of the CDR3: TGTGCCAGCAGCCCCCGTACAGGCACAGATACGCAGTATTTT. It translates to CASSPRTGTDTQYF.

The J gene is TRBJ1-3, the V gene TRBV6-5; D call uncertain. In germline, CDR1 is MNHEY, CDR2 SVGAGI. V lost 0 bases, J lost 3 bases, and 6 bases lay in between. The CDR3 is 14 residues long. The CDR3, as DNA: TGTGCCAGCAGTTACTCTAGCCTTGGAAACACCATATATTTT. Translating gives CASSYSSLGNTIYF.

The gene calls are TRBV6-4 and TRBJ2-2; D not certain. CDR1 is MRHNA and CDR2 is SNTAGT in the germline V gene. The CDR3 spans 13 residues. Trimming cost V 2 bases and J 3 bases, with 4 bases left between them. Here the CDR3 reads CASSDRDTGELFF. In DNA form, the CDR3 reads TGTGCCAGCAGTGACAGGGACACCGGGGAGCTGTTTTTT.

The chain couples TRBV4-3 to TRBJ2-4, with 8 bases lining up with TRBD1. The germline V gene encodes CDR1 LGHNA and CDR2 YSLEER. With 0 bases clipped from V and 8 bases from J, the junction kept 12 bases outside the gene matches. The CDR3 sequence is 17 residues long. Written as DNA, the CDR3 is TGCGCCAGCAGCCAAGATTCTTCATCAGGGGGCACGTACATTCAGTACTTC. Translating gives CASSQDSSSGGTYIQYF.

There are a few counts of this clone. This chain uses TRBV5-5 with TRBJ2-1; 10 bases map to TRBD1. The trim removed 3 bases at V and 6 bases at J, leaving 6 bases unmatched. The CDR3 has 15 amino acids. The V gene's germline CDR1 is SGHKS and CDR2 YYEKEE (reference sequence). CDR3 DNA sequence: TGTGCCAGCAGCTCCGGGACAGGGGCTATCAATGAGCAGTTCTTC. Amino acid sequence: CASSSGTGAINEQFF.

The chain combines TRBV18 with TRBJ1-1, with D unclear. CDR3 length: 14 amino acids. Trimming removed 4 bases at V and 5 bases at J, with 14 bases between. Germline V CDR1 and CDR2: KGHSH, LQKENI. The DNA of the CDR3 is TGTGCCAGCTCACTTTATGATTCGAATACTGAAGCTTTCTTT. This codes for CASSLYDSNTEAFF.

The chain couples TRBV4-1 to TRBJ2-1, with 7 bases aligning to TRBD2. There are 16 residues in the CDR3. CDR1 MGHRA and CDR2 YSYEKL come from the germline V gene. V dropped 0 bases and J dropped 6; count of bases not matched to a gene: 8. In nucleotides, the CDR3 is TGCGCCAGCAGCCAAGAAGGGCTAGCGGCCGTCAATGAGCAGTTCTTC. It encodes CASSQEGLAAVNEQFF.

The rearrangement joins TRBV5-1 to TRBJ2-7, with D possibly matching TRBD2 (6 bases). V lost 3 bases, J lost 0 bases, and 16 bases lay in between. CDR1 SGHRS and CDR2 YFSETQ come from the germline V gene. This CDR3 region has 16 residues. The CDR3 loop reads CASSSPRDVSSYEQYF. The DNA for the CDR3 is TGCGCCAGCAGCTCGCCGCGGGACGTTAGCTCCTACGAGCAGTACTTC.

The chain uses TRBV19 and TRBJ2-7; the match to TRBD1 covers 8 bases. Germline values: CDR1 LNHDA, CDR2 SQIVND (reference sequence). With 3 bases clipped from V and 2 bases from J, the junction kept 3 bases outside the gene matches. The CDR3 loop spans 14 amino acids. This chain's CDR3 is CASSIDRGPYEQYF. DNA for the CDR3: TGTGCCAGTAGTATCGACAGGGGACCCTACGAGCAGTACTTC. The whole variable domain, remainder taken from reference TRBV19 and TRBJ2-7, is DGGITQSPKYLFRKEGQNVTLSCEQNLNHDAMYWYRQDPGQGLRLIYYSQIVNDFQKGDIAEGYSVSREKKESFPLTVTSAQKNPTAFYLCASSIDRGPYEQYFGPGTRLTVT.

The V call is TRBV7-3, the J call TRBJ2-1; possible D gene TRBD2, 6 bases. CDR1 SGHTA and CDR2 FQGTGA come from the germline V gene. Trimming took 5 bases from V and 9 from J, leaving 14 bases between them. The CDR3 has 13 residues. This CDR3 reads CASSPRDFGEQFF. In DNA, the CDR3 is TGTGCCAGCAGCCCGCGGGACTTCGGTGAGCAGTTCTTC.